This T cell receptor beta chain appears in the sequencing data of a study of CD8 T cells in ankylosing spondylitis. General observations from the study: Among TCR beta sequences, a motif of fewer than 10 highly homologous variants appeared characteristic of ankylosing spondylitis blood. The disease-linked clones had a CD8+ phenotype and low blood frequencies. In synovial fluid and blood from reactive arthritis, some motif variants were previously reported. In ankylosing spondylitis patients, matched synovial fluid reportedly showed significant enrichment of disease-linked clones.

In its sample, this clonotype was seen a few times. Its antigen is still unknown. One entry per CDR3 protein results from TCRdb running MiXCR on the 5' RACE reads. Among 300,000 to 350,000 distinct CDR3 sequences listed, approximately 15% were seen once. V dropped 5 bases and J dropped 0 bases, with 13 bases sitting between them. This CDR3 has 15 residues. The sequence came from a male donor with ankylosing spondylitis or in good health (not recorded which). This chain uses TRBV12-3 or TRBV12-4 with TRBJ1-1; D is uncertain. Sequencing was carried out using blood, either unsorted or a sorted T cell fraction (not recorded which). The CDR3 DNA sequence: TGTGCCAGCAGTAACAGCAACTATTTGAACACTGAAGCTTTCTTT. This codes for CASSNSNYLNTEAFF.